Listed here are 21 T cell receptor beta chains from one sample, sequenced in a study of blood T cell repertoires in COVID-19. Produced via immunoSEQ multiplex PCR; TCRdb's table is partial and in-frame only. Of more than 85,000 clones listed, roughly 85% are singletons. Source material: peripheral blood. Receptors originate from a woman older than 75 with acute or convalescent COVID-19.

The genes are TRBV5-1 and TRBJ2-1, with 9 bases aligning to TRBD1. Germline-derived CDR1 and CDR2 are SGHRS and YFSETQ. After removal of 7 bases from V and 6 bases from J, the junction contained 8 bases not matched to a gene. The CDR3 has 14 residues. The CDR3 spells CASVTGTGSNEQFF. The DNA for the CDR3 is TGCGCCAGCGTAACCGGGACAGGGAGCAATGAGCAGTTCTTC.

The chain combines TRBV28 with TRBJ1-2; 7 bases line up with TRBD1. The V segment lost 6 bases and the J segment 3 bases; nucleotides outside the gene matches: 4. Germline lookup yields CDR1 MDHEN and CDR2 SYDVKM. The length of the CDR3 is 13 residues. The CDR3: CASSLDRDYGYTF. Here the CDR3 DNA reads TGTGCCAGCAGCCTCGACAGGGACTATGGCTACACCTTC.

The gene calls are TRBV29-1 and TRBJ1-2; 7 bases fit TRBD1. The germline CDR1 and CDR2 sequences are SQVTM and ANQGSEA. The CDR3 runs 15 residues. V dropped 2 bases and J dropped 0; count of bases not matched to a gene: 6. Written as DNA, the CDR3 is TGCAGCGTTGAACCACGACAGGGCACTAACTATGGCTACACCTTC. This codes for CSVEPRQGTNYGYTF.

This sequence joins TRBV29-1 and TRBJ2-2; a weak D match, TRBD1 (5 bases). Germline loops: CDR1 SQVTM, CDR2 ANQGSEA. The CDR3 is made up of 13 amino acids. The V end lost 4 bases, the J end lost 6 bases, and 12 bases lay between the germline ends. This CDR3 reads CSVVGREAGELFF. DNA of the CDR3: TGCAGCGTTGTGGGCAGGGAAGCCGGGGAGCTGTTTTTT.

The CDR3 DNA sequence: TGTGCCAGCAGTTCGGGACTGGGGGGCAAAAACATTCAGTACTTC. Protein: CASSSGLGGKNIQYF. This rearrangement joins TRBV6-5 to TRBJ2-4, with D possibly matching TRBD2 (6 bases). The CDR3 loop spans 15 amino acids. V lost 4 bases to trimming and J lost 3 bases, with 13 bases between them. The V gene's germline CDR1 is MNHEY and CDR2 SVGAGI.

The rearrangement links TRBV29-1 to TRBJ2-1, with D hard to call. Germline CDR1 and CDR2: SQVTM and ANQGSEA. Deletions cut 4 bases from V and 7 bases from J, with 5 bases between. There are 10 residues in the CDR3. For the CDR3, the DNA is TGCAGCGTTGGGAGTAATGAGCAGTTCTTC. Amino acids: CSVGSNEQFF.

CDR3 loop: CAWSKEGNQPQHF. In nucleotides, the CDR3 is TGTGCCTGGAGTAAGGAGGGGAATCAGCCCCAGCATTTT. The V gene is TRBV30, the J gene TRBJ1-5; TRBD1 might be the D (5 bases). The CDR3 is 13 amino acids. Trimming removed 2 bases from V and 4 bases from J, with 9 bases in between. CDR1 and CDR2 (germline): GTSNPN, SVGIG (reference sequence).

This clone was picked up one time. The gene calls are TRBV29-1 and TRBJ2-2; 10 nucleotides align to TRBD2. CDR3 length: 13 amino acids. CDR1 is SQVTM and CDR2 is ANQGSEA in the germline V gene. The CDR3 sequence: CSGLAVNTGELFF. The DNA for the CDR3 is TGCAGTGGACTAGCGGTGAACACCGGGGAGCTGTTTTTT.

This chain links TRBV30 with TRBJ2-2, with D tentatively TRBD2 (5 bases). This CDR3 has 13 residues. The germline gives CDR1 GTSNPN, CDR2 SVGIG (reference sequence). Trimming pared 3 bases from V and 3 bases from J, leaving 8 bases between. This chain's CDR3 is CAWSRGYTGELFF. The CDR3 DNA reads as TGTGCCTGGAGCCGGGGTTACACCGGGGAGCTGTTTTTT.

Of note for this clone: The junction shows a germline mismatch at one end, possibly a read error. This rearrangement joins TRBV2 to TRBJ2-5; TRBD2 matches 11 bases. The germline CDR1 and CDR2 sequences are SNHLY and FYNNEI. The CDR3 totals 15 residues. The CDR3 region is CAGRVAGGPGETQYF. DNA for the CDR3: TGTGCCGGCAGGGTAGCGGGAGGGCCGGGGGAGACCCAGTACTTC.

The rearrangement joins TRBV24-1 to TRBJ2-1, with TRBD2 matching 14 bases. V lost 4 bases, J lost 0 bases, and 1 base stayed unmatched. Germline V gene sequence: CDR1 KGHDR, CDR2 SFDVKD. This CDR3 spans 17 amino acids. CDR3: CATSEGTSGSSYNEQFF. CDR3 DNA sequence: TGTGCCACCAGTGAGGGGACTAGCGGGAGCTCCTACAATGAGCAGTTCTTC.

V gene TRBV5-1 combines with J gene TRBJ2-7; TRBD2 matches at 10 bases. The length of the CDR3 is 16 residues. Germline V gene data show CDR1 as SGHRS and CDR2 as YFSETQ. V shed 4 bases and J 5 bases; nucleotides not matched to a gene: 12. The CDR3 DNA reads as TGCGCCAGCAGCCCCCTCGGACTAGCGGCAAGGGACGAGCAGTACTTC. It codes for CASSPLGLAARDEQYF.

This chain links TRBV7-2 with TRBJ1-2; TRBD1 matches at 7 bases. Germline V gene sequence: CDR1 SGHTA, CDR2 FQGNSA. V lost 6 bases, J lost 8 bases, and 9 bases stayed unmatched. The CDR3 is made up of 13 amino acids. CDR3 amino acids: CASRPDRVLGYTF. In nucleotides, the CDR3 is TGTGCCAGCAGGCCCGACAGGGTTTTAGGCTACACCTTC.

The rearrangement links TRBV11-2 to TRBJ2-7; weak D call: TRBD2 (5 bases). V was pared by 5 bases and J by 2 bases, with 10 bases between. Looked up from germline, CDR1 is SGHAT and CDR2 is FQNNGV. The CDR3 totals 13 residues. The CDR3 reads CASSRAGAYEQYF. Written as DNA, the CDR3 is TGTGCCAGCAGCCGTGCCGGGGCCTACGAGCAGTACTTC.

In the case of this clone: Just one base apart from a much larger clone, this may be a read error. V gene TRBV10-3 combines with J gene TRBJ2-2; possible D gene TRBD2, 6 bases. Trimming pared 11 bases from V and 5 bases from J, leaving 12 bases between. The germline V gene has CDR1 ENHRY and CDR2 SYGVKD. This CDR3 has 12 amino acids. CDR3 nucleotide sequence: TGTGCCGGGGGACGGGGGACCGGGGAGCTGTTTTTT. This encodes CAGGRGTGELFF.

This clone appeared once. The CDR3 nucleotides read TGTGCCAGCAGCCGAGCCGGGACAGGTGTCGCCGGGGCCAACGTCCTGACTTTC. Encoded protein: CASSRAGTGVAGANVLTF. This rearrangement joins TRBV6-6 to TRBJ2-6; TRBD1 agrees at 8 bases. The length of the CDR3 is 18 residues. CDR1 and CDR2 from the germline V gene are MNHNY and SVGAGI (reference sequence). V was clipped by 6 bases and J by 4 bases; unmatched bases: 14.

This clone occurred once. J is TRBJ2-1 and V is TRBV11-3; TRBD2 is a possible D gene (6 bases). Looked up from germline, CDR1 is SGHNT and CDR2 is YENEEA. V lost 10 bases and J lost 6, with 16 bases in between. The CDR3 length is 13 residues. The CDR3 coding sequence is TGTGCCATTTCTGGGGGGAGAGGCAATGAGCAGTTCTTC. The encoded protein is CAISGGRGNEQFF.

This chain uses TRBV7-9 with TRBJ2-2; 8 nucleotides match TRBD1. This CDR3 has 14 residues. The trim removed 6 bases at V and 6 bases at J, leaving 6 bases unmatched. The germline V gene encodes CDR1 SEHNR and CDR2 FQNEAQ (reference sequence). The CDR3 spells CASSPDREAGELFF. CDR3 sequence (DNA): TGTGCCAGCAGTCCGGACAGGGAAGCCGGGGAGCTGTTTTTT.

The chain uses TRBV29-1 and TRBJ2-7, with 9 nucleotides matching TRBD2. The V segment lost 5 bases and the J segment 0 bases; nucleotides outside the gene matches: 5. In germline, CDR1 is SQVTM, CDR2 ANQGSEA. This CDR3 is built from 14 residues. The DNA for the CDR3 is TGCAGCGTTAGCGGGAGGCAGAGCTCCTACGAGCAGTACTTC. Encoded protein: CSVSGRQSSYEQYF.

The rearrangement uses TRBV6-5 and TRBJ1-2; a weak D match, TRBD1 (5 bases). V was pared by 5 bases and J by 4 bases, with 11 bases between. CDR3 size: 13 residues. Per germline, CDR1 MNHEY and CDR2 SVGAGI. Here the CDR3 DNA reads TGTGCCAGCAGTAACCCCGGGGGCTATGGCTACACCTTC. Amino acids: CASSNPGGYGYTF.

The chain has TRBV9 and TRBJ1-3; 8 bases agree with TRBD1. Trimming took 0 bases from V and 7 from J; bases not matched to a gene: 3. CDR3 length: 14 amino acids. CDR1 and CDR2 (germline): SGDLS, YYNGEE. CDR3 in amino acids: CASSVGQGWNTIYF. In nucleotides, the CDR3 is TGTGCCAGCAGCGTAGGACAGGGGTGGAACACCATATATTTT.